This T cell receptor (beta chain) comes out of a study of cytomegalovirus exposure and HLA in healthy donors (TCRdb year 2017). With respect to the entire study: In an earlier analysis of roughly 500 of the donors, 276 Gb of sequence data and just under 120 million unique TCR beta sequences from about 190 million T cells were reported. An early release covering 500 to 750 HLA-typed donors comprised about 290 gigabases of sequencing data and 85 million or so unique TCR sequences. Of the 350 to 400 genotyped donors, roughly 80% fell in the genetic ancestry cluster associated with self-reported Caucasian donors. The aim of the study was to test whether cataloging public T cell receptors could identify signatures of past pathogen exposure. The T cell repertoires of under 750 subjects were profiled by immunosequencing and related to cytomegalovirus serostatus. Along with the roughly 700-subject first cohort, a separate validation cohort of roughly 110 different subjects was used. To predict cytomegalovirus infection status, the study combined high-throughput TCR immunosequencing, statistical association of individual TCRs with disease status, and machine learning. A later analysis re-examined previously published TCR beta repertoires from roughly 650 donors and added high-resolution HLA genotyping to investigate patterns of TCR occurrence. Rather than using new phenotypic data, the later analysis identified candidate immune exposures from TCR beta sequences and from how often those sequences occurred across donors. In an earlier analysis of more than 550 of the donors, high-throughput TCR beta sequencing was used to judge whether each TCR beta V gene segment behaved as functional or pseudogenic. Donor age, sex, ethnicity and CMV serostatus were compiled together with the repertoire data. A later genetic analysis used genome-wide SNP genotypes for about 60% of the roughly 700 donors, treating that subset as a discovery cohort. All discovery cohort repertoires had been generated on a single sequencing platform. Both class I and class II loci were covered by HLA typing, at four-digit resolution. The number of typed donors differed by locus: about 620-630 for A, B, C, DRB1 and DQB1; 500 to 550 for DQA1; some 610 for DPA1; and 400 to 480 for DPB1. Because of strong linkage in the cohort, roughly five DR-DQ haplotypes were treated as single units for association and clustering. Across some 400 genotyped donors of the cohort, an average of roughly 250,000 unique TCR beta nucleotide sequences per donor were sequenced, and approximately 17% of those sequences were non-productive. Results and caveats for the whole study, not just this receptor: The study gave a list of over 150 TCR beta chains associated with cytomegalovirus. In a later analysis, several top co-occurrence clusters were reported to appear linked to parvovirus B19, influenza, CMV and Epstein-Barr virus. HLA typing was unavailable for some donors at each locus, so association tests used only the typed subset. A further reported finding was that TCR beta sequences accurately predicted the HLA-A and HLA-B alleles for most subjects in the first cohort. In an earlier analysis of more than 450 of the donors, most TCR beta V segments were observed in productive rearrangements about 87% or about 30% of the time, broadly matching IMGT annotations. A cluster of highly shared sequence variants was judged likely to be a technical artifact of the sequencing pipeline. Across donors, most TCR sequences were observed very rarely, whereas some public TCRs were present in many individuals. For the cohort, immune exposure information was limited to CMV serostatus. In a later analysis, the rate of TCR association differed among HLA loci, with DRB1 alleles having the most associated TCRs and HLA-C alleles having the fewest. Compared with the roughly 710-donor mean, donors in an Asian-associated ancestry cluster had fewer N-insertions in productive TCRs, according to a later genetic analysis. In a later analysis, HLA-associated TCR beta chains were found to be more clonally expanded and to have lower generation probabilities than equally common non-associated chains. The earlier analysis of about 600 of the donors excluded roughly 17 rarely observed V segments, including chromosome 9 orphons, because counts were too low. Correlated functional status among segregating V segments might reflect linkage disequilibrium, but an unknown experimental factor could not be ruled out. The classifier was reported to diagnose cytomegalovirus status with high specificity and sensitivity in both the original cohort and the validation cohort. Some IMGT-functional V segments, including TRBV6-2 and TRBV6-3, could not be distinguished by the 87-base-pair reads and were therefore excluded. Sequencing depth was assumed to be roughly uniform across donors in the presence/absence analyses, though that assumption may not hold. In vitro tests confirmed that a few of the cytomegalovirus-associated TCR beta chains recognize cytomegalovirus antigens. In this cohort, only TCR beta chains were sequenced, and detectable features were limited by the absence of alpha or paired-chain data. Specific HLA alleles were associated with more than 15,000 TCR beta sequences at a false discovery rate of 0.05 in a later analysis. Assigning TCR associations to individual alleles was difficult when HLA alleles, especially DR and DQ, strongly co-occurred. According to a later analysis, most CMV-associated TCR beta chains appeared to be HLA-restricted, and the HLA associations seemed to be driven largely by CMV exposure. A later genetic analysis associated a missense DCLRE1C variant with V-gene and J-gene trimming of TCR beta chains, and an independent cohort replicated the association. According to the authors, the approach could potentially be generalized to other disease states and immunological phenotypes.

The cohort comprised fewer than 700 healthy bone marrow donors. Cohort members were all nominally healthy when sampled, although unrecorded immune exposures were likely present. The donor was CMV seronegative and belonged to the group of around 350 seronegative cohort members. A peripheral blood sample was collected from each donor, and TCR beta sequencing was performed on peripheral blood mononuclear cells. Genomic DNA was extracted from the blood cell samples with the Qiagen DNeasy Blood Extraction Kit. V was cut back by 3 bases and J by 5 bases, leaving a gap of 11 bases between them. The CDR3 starts with the cysteine, ends with the phenylalanine, and has 12 residues. Of all the DNA, just the CDR3 is kept, 36 bases in frame from base 1. CDR1 and CDR2, looked up from the germline V gene, are SQVTM and ANQGSEA. A remark on this clone: There is no known antigen for this receptor. It has no much larger one-base neighbor in the sample; base qualities were not kept.

The library was obtained by the immunoSEQ multiplex PCR assay. The multiplex PCR relied on a mix of 60 forward primers for TCR Vbeta segments and 13 reverse primers for TCR Jbeta segments. A multiplex PCR assay on genomic DNA amplified the CDR3 region of rearranged TCR beta genes. Amplified TCR beta libraries were sequenced as 87-base-pair reads on the Illumina HiSeq System. For the original study's pipeline: A later analysis counted 75 million to 100 million unique TCR beta chains across the 550 to 750 repertoires, and some 12 million of these chains were shared by at least two donors. To remove PCR and sequencing errors, raw reads were error-corrected and collapsed into unique sequences using a nearest-neighbor algorithm that merged closely related sequences. To assign V, D and J gene segments, CDR3 sequences were aligned to IMGT reference sequences. For a sequence to be retained, a match of at least six nucleotides was required to both a V gene segment and a J gene segment. Rearrangements were called productive when the CDR3 lacked stop codons and stayed in frame with V and J; all others were non-productive. Following IMGT convention, CDR3 was defined as the stretch from the second conserved V-encoded cysteine to the conserved J-encoded phenylalanine. The earlier analysis of about 610 of the donors excluded any sequence lacking an unambiguous match to a single V gene segment. An earlier analysis of about 600 of the donors called V segments functional above 56.7% productive rearrangements and segregating when the between-donor standard deviation exceeded 5%. To diagnose cytomegalovirus status from the catalog of TCR beta chain sequences, a statistical classification framework was built. In a later analysis, V and J genes were assigned by comparing TCR nucleotide sequences against IMGT/GENE-DB human TR gene sequences. The TCRdist pipeline was used in a later analysis to assign CDR3 sequences and most-parsimonious VDJ recombination scenarios. In a later analysis, each TCR beta chain was defined by its CDR3 amino acid sequence together with its V-gene family, and reads lacking a unique V-gene family were excluded. In a later analysis, fewer than 600 highly shared, low-generation-probability nucleotide sequences were removed to address suspected cross-contamination and a sequencing artifact. A later analysis calculated a clonal expansion index for each public chain from normalized within-repertoire ranks of inferred template counts. In a later analysis, generation probabilities were computed using a VDJ recombination model fitted to out-of-frame rearrangements, and the results were checked against IGoR. A later analysis scored TCR-TCR, TCR-HLA and TCR-CMV co-occurrence with hypergeometric tests, applying a repertoire-size bias correction to TCR pairs. To estimate false discovery rates, a later analysis permuted the HLA or CMV assignments 20 times. In a later analysis, co-occurring TCRs were grouped with DBSCAN, and TCRdist sequence similarity was added when clustering was performed within HLA-allele-positive subsets. Co-occurrence clustering excluded repertoires with fewer than 30,000 or more than 120,000 public chains, plus five with anomalous nucleotide sharing. What TCRdb holds here is the immuneACCESS table cut down to in-frame rearrangements. Part of the clones is not present; checked against another copy, under half of the missing clones reflect an unresolved V gene, and the others are unexplained. V, J and clone size derive from that table, while D and trimming were established from the DNA sequence. Present in this sample are over 55,000 clones, about 87% of which were seen just once. The ten largest clones capture over 1.1% of the sample.

Source material: PBMCs. In this chain, TRBV29-1 is recombined with TRBJ2-7, with the D gene call left open. This sequence was found in a man in his late teens or twenties in good health and CMV-seronegative. At the DNA level, the sequence is TGCAGCGTTGACCGGCAGGCCGACGAGCAGTACTTC. Its translation is CSVDRQADEQYF.